This T cell receptor (beta chain) was documented in a study of long-term antiretroviral therapy in people with HIV. Study-wide findings and caveats: CDR3 lengths in HIV samples spanned a narrower range than controls.

Sequencing used immunoSEQ v3.0 at survey level. The protocol was immunoSEQ multiplex PCR, while the TCRdb copy is restricted to in-frame clones and leaves out a portion. The data hold about 24,000 clones, with roughly 86% observed a single time. Trimming took 2 bases from V and 1 from J, leaving 5 bases between them. The CDR3 is 13 residues long. CDR1 is PRHDT and CDR2 is FYEKMQ in the germline V gene (reference sequence). As regards this clone: Its antigen is currently unknown.

Here the sequenced sample was unsorted PBMCs, taken 4.4 years after starting antiretroviral therapy. The chain is built from TRBV13 and TRBJ1-1; the D is unclear. The clonotype originates from a young man with HIV. The CDR3 loop is CASSLKPNTEAFF. CDR3 DNA: TGTGCCAGCAGCTTAAAACCGAACACTGAAGCTTTCTTT.